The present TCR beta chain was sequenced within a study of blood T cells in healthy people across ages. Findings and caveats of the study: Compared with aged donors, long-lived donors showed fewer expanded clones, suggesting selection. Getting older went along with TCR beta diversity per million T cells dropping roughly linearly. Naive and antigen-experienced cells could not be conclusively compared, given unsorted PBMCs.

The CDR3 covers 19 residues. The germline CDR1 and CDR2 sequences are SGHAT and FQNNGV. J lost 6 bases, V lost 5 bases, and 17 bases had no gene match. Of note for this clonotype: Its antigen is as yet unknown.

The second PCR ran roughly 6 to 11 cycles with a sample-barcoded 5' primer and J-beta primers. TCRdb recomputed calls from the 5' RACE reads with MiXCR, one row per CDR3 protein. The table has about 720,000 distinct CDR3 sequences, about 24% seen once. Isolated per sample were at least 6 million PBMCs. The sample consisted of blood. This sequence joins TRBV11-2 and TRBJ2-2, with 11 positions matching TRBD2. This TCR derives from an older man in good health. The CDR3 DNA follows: TGTGCCAGCAGCCAGATCCGGGCTAGCGGGAGGTACAGAGCCGGGGAGCTGTTTTTT. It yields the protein CASSQIRASGRYRAGELFF.